This TCR beta chain was found in a study of blood T cell repertoires in COVID-19. The overall study: Samples representing acute and convalescent COVID-19 were sourced from the United States, Italy and Spain.

Assay: immunoSEQ multiplex PCR; the TCRdb copy retains only in-frame clones and omits some. The sample shows tens of thousands of clones, roughly 84% of them seen only once. The germline CDR1 and CDR2 sequences are SGHDT and YYEEEE. J lost 5 bases, V lost 4 bases, and 6 bases had no gene match. This CDR3 has 16 amino acids. The sequence came from an elderly woman in a cohort sampled during active or convalescent COVID-19. The rearrangement joins TRBV5-6 to TRBJ2-3, with 14 bases identical to TRBD2. The specimen sequenced was peripheral blood. In DNA, the CDR3 is TGTGCCAGCAGCCCGGGACTAGCGGGAGTGGAAGATACGCAGTATTTT. It codes for CASSPGLAGVEDTQYF.